This T cell receptor (beta chain) was obtained from a study of T cells in Graves' hyperthyroidism and ophthalmopathy. Study overall: Peripheral blood collection took place at initial diagnosis, before any treatment.

Amplified TCR beta CDR3 regions came from RNA transcripts. The TCR CDR3 first-round RT-PCR relied on the HTBI primer set. TCRdb independently ran MiXCR on the multiplex PCR reads; one entry per CDR3 protein. The profile covers approximately 570,000 distinct CDR3 sequences, with just under 20% appearing a single time and about 45% taken by the ten largest. The CDR3 has 17 residues. Germline CDR1 is DFQATT and CDR2 is SNEGSKA (reference sequence). The V end was cut by 0 bases, the J end by 4 bases, with 19 bases between. This sequence joins TRBV20-1 and TRBJ2-1; D is unclear. The sample taken for sequencing was blood. This TCR derives from a man between 35 and 55 years old with Graves' ophthalmopathy. The CDR3 DNA is TGCAGTGCTAGAGATCCGGAAAGTCTTAGTCCATACAATGAGCAGTTCTTC. It translates to CSARDPESLSPYNEQFF.